What follows is one T cell receptor beta chain and its context. As yet, its antigen is unknown. The germline V gene encodes CDR1 SGHAT and CDR2 FQNNGV. This CDR3 contains 15 residues. The junction had 4 bases not matched to a gene; V was cut back by 5 bases and J by 1 base. The sample originates from a study of shared clonotypes between healthy human individuals. As for the study in general: Used for every donor were three CD4 naive, three CD4 memory, two CD8 naive and one CD8 memory plate. The study's findings and limits: An effect of sequencing depth on clonotype sharing among donors was expected.

Profiling relied on immunoSEQ multiplex PCR, and the TCRdb table lists in-frame clones only, not all of them. Of a few hundred thousand clones listed, around 95% are singletons. Naive CD8 cells lacked CD45RO and underwent positive selection for CCR7, leaving out terminally differentiated effector memory CD45RA+ cells. Input material: naive CD8+ T cells sorted from blood. The clonotype was recovered from a woman between 25 and 40 years old in good health. This rearrangement joins TRBV11-2 to TRBJ2-3, with TRBD2 matching over 9 bases. In nucleotides, the CDR3 is TGTGCCAGCAGCACGCAGCGGGAGGGCACAGATACGCAGTATTTT. Residues: CASSTQREGTDTQYF.